The next 26 T cell receptor beta chains were all read from a single sample in a study of T-cell memory formation after mild COVID-19. One entry per CDR3 protein results from TCRdb running MiXCR on the 5' RACE reads. The sample holds 300,000 to 400,000 distinct CDR3 sequences, roughly 13% seen once. The material sequenced was PBMCs or a T cell subset sorted from them (not recorded which). The receptors here all came from a man aged 18 to 35 who had mild COVID-19 (a few samples of this study predate the infection). Cell type and time point are not known.

The table lists this clonotype with many counts. CDR3: CASSLSGQNLEQFF. The CDR3, as DNA: TGCGCCAGCAGCTTGTCGGGACAGAACCTTGAGCAGTTCTTC. This chain links TRBV5-1 with TRBJ2-1; TRBD1 matches 7 bases. Losses at the gene ends were 1 base for V and 9 bases for J; bases not matched to a gene: 7. The CDR3 totals 14 residues. Germline CDR1 is SGHRS and CDR2 is YFSETQ. Full variable domain (remainder filled in from reference TRBV5-1 and TRBJ2-1): KAGVTQTPRYLIKTRGQQVTLSCSPISGHRSVSWYQQTPGQGLQFLFEYFSETQRNKGNFPGRFSGRQFSNSRSEMNVSTLELGDSALYLCASSLSGQNLEQFFGPGTRLTVL.

This clonotype came up many times. The chain has TRBV5-1 and TRBJ1-1; the D gene is possibly TRBD1 (5 bases). The germline V and J ends were trimmed by 0 bases and 1 base, with 13 bases remaining between them. The germline CDR1 and CDR2 sequences are SGHRS and YFSETQ. This CDR3 is built from 16 residues. The chain's CDR3 is CASSLAVYGANTEAFF. In DNA, the CDR3 is TGCGCCAGCAGCTTGGCCGTATATGGGGCGAACACTGAAGCTTTCTTT.

This clonotype was counted between two and nine times. The rearrangement uses TRBV7-8 and TRBJ2-2; no firm D call. V was trimmed by 1 base and J by 0 bases, leaving 18 bases between them. The CDR3 extends over 19 amino acids. Per the germline V gene, CDR1 is SGHVS and CDR2 is FQNEAQ. The CDR3 is CASSLVRSSLITNTGELFF. DNA of the CDR3: TGTGCCAGCAGCTTAGTTAGGTCCAGCCTAATAACGAACACCGGGGAGCTGTTTTTT.

This clonotype was seen at least ten times. The V gene is TRBV2, the J gene TRBJ1-2, with D possibly TRBD1 on 5 matching bases. V was cut by 5 bases and J by 4 bases, with 11 bases left in between. Per germline, CDR1 SNHLY and CDR2 FYNNEI. This CDR3 contains 13 residues. The CDR3 nucleotides are TGTGCCAGCAGTCCGGGGACTTTCTATGGCTACACCTTC. This gives the protein CASSPGTFYGYTF.

The genes are TRBV24-1 and TRBJ2-3, with 8 bases matching TRBD1. Germline V gives CDR1 KGHDR, CDR2 SFDVKD. V lost 3 bases, J lost 0 bases, and 4 bases stayed unmatched. This CDR3 is built from 16 residues. CDR3: CATSDPRTGSTDTQYF. CDR3 coding DNA: TGTGCCACCAGTGATCCGCGGACAGGGAGCACAGATACGCAGTATTTT.

This clonotype was seen a few times. The CDR3 DNA follows: TGCGCCAGCAGCTTGAGGTCCGGCACCCTCAATGAGCAGTTCTTC. Translating gives CASSLRSGTLNEQFF. This chain connects TRBV5-1 to TRBJ2-1; D gene uncertain. Trimming cost V 1 base and J 6 bases, with 14 bases left between them. CDR1 SGHRS and CDR2 YFSETQ come from the germline V gene. CDR3 length: 15 residues.

J is TRBJ1-4 and V is TRBV15; no clear D gene. Germline V CDR1 and CDR2: LNHNV, YYDKDF (reference sequence). V lost 0 bases, J lost 8 bases, and 13 bases lay in between. This CDR3 comprises 15 residues. CDR3 sequence: CATSREGQLGEKLFF. In DNA form, the CDR3 reads TGTGCCACCAGCAGAGAGGGCCAGTTAGGGGAAAAACTGTTTTTT.

This chain connects TRBV20-1 to TRBJ1-2; maybe TRBD1 (5 bases). The CDR3 spans 14 residues. V dropped 5 bases and J dropped 3 bases, with 16 bases sitting between them. The germline CDR1 and CDR2 sequences are DFQATT and SNEGSKA (reference sequence). CDR3 bases: TGCAGTGCTGCTGGACATCGAGGGCACTATGGCTACACCTTC. Translated, it gives CSAAGHRGHYGYTF.

A few counts support this clonotype. The gene calls are TRBV20-1 and TRBJ2-3, with TRBD2 identical over 8 bases. The CDR3 runs 14 residues. V lost 6 bases to trimming and J lost 4 bases; unmatched junction nucleotides: 9. The germline V gene encodes CDR1 DFQATT and CDR2 SNEGSKA (reference sequence). This chain's CDR3 is CSASSGGPSDTQYF. The CDR3 DNA follows: TGCAGTGCGAGCAGCGGGGGCCCCTCAGATACGCAGTATTTT.

The chain couples TRBV6-1 to TRBJ2-7, with 9 bases aligning to TRBD2. The CDR3 is 14 amino acids. V was clipped by 3 bases and J by 3 bases; unmatched bases: 3. The germline gives CDR1 MNHNS, CDR2 SASEGT. CDR3 region: CASSDPSGVYEQYF. CDR3 nucleotides: TGTGCCAGCAGTGACCCTAGCGGGGTCTACGAGCAGTACTTC.

This clonotype was observed many times. The genes are TRBV7-3 and TRBJ2-2; D is perhaps TRBD1 (6 bases). CDR1 and CDR2 (germline): SGHTA, FQGTGA. The CDR3 is made up of 14 amino acids. The germline V and J ends were trimmed by 4 bases and 0 bases, with 6 bases remaining between them. The CDR3 region is CASSWTANTGELFF. The CDR3 nucleotides are TGTGCCAGCAGCTGGACAGCGAACACCGGGGAGCTGTTTTTT.

This clonotype showed up many times. This chain uses TRBV27 with TRBJ1-2; perhaps TRBD1 as D (6 bases). With 4 bases removed from V and 4 bases from J, the gap between germline ends came to 13 bases. This CDR3 has 14 amino acids. Germline V gene data show CDR1 as MNHEY and CDR2 as SMNVEV (reference sequence). This chain's CDR3 is CASSSKGGGYGYTF. The CDR3 DNA reads TGTGCCAGCAGTTCCAAGGGGGGTGGCTATGGCTACACCTTC.

This clonotype was seen a few times. V gene TRBV7-2 combines with J gene TRBJ1-2; TRBD1 matches at 10 bases. J gave up 4 bases and V 5 bases, and 4 bases lay outside the gene matches. The germline gives CDR1 SGHTA, CDR2 FQGNSA. This CDR3 is 14 amino acids long. In nucleotides, the CDR3 is TGTGCCAGCAGCATAGGACAGGGGGTCTATGGCTACACCTTC. Its translation is CASSIGQGVYGYTF.

The rearrangement links TRBV6-5 to TRBJ2-3, with TRBD2 matching 9 bases. The CDR3 is 18 residues long. Per the germline V gene, CDR1 is MNHEY and CDR2 is SVGAGI. Trimming took 5 bases from V and 8 from J; bases not matched to a gene: 20. CDR3 nucleotides: TGTGCCAGCAGTGGGACTAGCAACTCACCTCGGCCTGCGGGTACGCAGTATTTT. It is translated as CASSGTSNSPRPAGTQYF.

This clonotype has a count of ten or more. This chain links TRBV7-9 with TRBJ1-1; D perhaps matches TRBD1 (5 bases). The CDR3 runs to 13 residues. CDR1 and CDR2 from the germline V gene are SEHNR and FQNEAQ (reference sequence). Trimming stripped 0 bases from V and 7 bases from J, with 9 bases between. As DNA, the CDR3 is TGTGCCAGCAGCTTAGCAGGGGAAGGTGAAGCTTTCTTT. Its protein is CASSLAGEGEAFF.

This clonotype was seen only a few times. V usage is TRBV28 and J usage is TRBJ2-5; D unclear. Germline V gene sequence: CDR1 MDHEN, CDR2 SYDVKM. CDR3 length equals 13 residues. V was trimmed by 3 bases and J by 0 bases, leaving 5 bases between them. CDR3 amino acids: CASSLMYQETQYF. The DNA of the CDR3 is TGTGCCAGCAGTTTGATGTACCAAGAGACCCAGTACTTC.

At least ten counts were recorded for this clonotype. CDR3 coding DNA: TGTGCCAGCAGCGGGGCGGGGGAGTACACTGAAGCTTTCTTT. Encoded protein: CASSGAGEYTEAFF. The genes are TRBV9 and TRBJ1-1; a possible D gene is TRBD1 (5 bases). Deletions cut 3 bases from V and 3 bases from J, with 12 bases between. CDR1 is SGDLS, CDR2 YYNGEE, per germline. The CDR3 contains 14 residues. Supplemented by reference TRBV9 and TRBJ1-1, the full variable domain reads DSGVTQTPKHLITATGQRVTLRCSPRSGDLSVYWYQQSLDQGLQFLIQYYNGEERAKGNILERFSAQQFPDLHSELNLSSLELGDSALYFCASSGAGEYTEAFFGQGTRLTVV.

V and J are TRBV27 and TRBJ2-6, with 12 bases lining up with TRBD2. CDR1 and CDR2 (germline): MNHEY, SMNVEV (reference sequence). J was trimmed by 3 bases and V by 2 bases; bases with no gene match: 5. The CDR3 length is 18 residues. The CDR3 is CASSLLLAGGRGANVLTF. Here the CDR3 DNA reads TGTGCCAGCAGTTTACTTCTAGCGGGGGGGCGTGGGGCCAACGTCCTGACTTTC.

This clonotype was counted between two and nine times. The CDR3 coding sequence is TGCGCCAGCAGCTTGGCTATAGGACCGAGCTACGAGCAGTACTTC. Encoded protein: CASSLAIGPSYEQYF. This sequence joins TRBV5-1 and TRBJ2-7; D unresolved. CDR1 is SGHRS, CDR2 YFSETQ, per germline. Trimming shortened V by 0 bases and J by 3 bases, and 13 bases separated the two germline ends. This CDR3 has 15 residues.

The chain joins TRBV5-4 to TRBJ2-2; 8 nucleotides line up with TRBD2. This CDR3 is built from 14 residues. Trimming at V came to 5 bases and at J to 6 bases, leaving 6 bases not matched to a gene. Germline CDR1 reads SGHNT; CDR2 reads YYREEE (reference sequence). For the CDR3, the DNA is TGTGCCAGCAGGGGGACTAGTTCCGCCGGGGAGCTGTTTTTT. As protein: CASRGTSSAGELFF.

V gene TRBV7-9 combines with J gene TRBJ1-2, with D possibly being TRBD1 (6 bases). Germline V gene lookup returns CDR1 SEHNR and CDR2 FQNEAQ (reference sequence). The V and J ends lost 0 bases and 3 bases respectively, with 11 bases between them. The CDR3 covers 15 residues. CDR3 in DNA: TGTGCCAGCAGCTTAGCACAGGGTCAGGACTATGGCTACACCTTC. This gives the protein CASSLAQGQDYGYTF.

The sample holds a few counts of this clonotype. The chain couples TRBV20-1 to TRBJ1-5; D not certain. There are 13 residues in the CDR3. Germline lookup yields CDR1 DFQATT and CDR2 SNEGSKA (reference sequence). Trimming shortened V by 0 bases and J by 5 bases, and 8 bases separated the two germline ends. Here the CDR3 reads CSARDARDQPQHF. The CDR3 DNA follows: TGCAGTGCTAGAGATGCAAGGGATCAGCCCCAGCATTTT.

CDR3 region: CASQVGSSEKLFF. CDR3 DNA sequence: TGTGCTTCTCAAGTGGGGAGTTCCGAAAAACTGTTTTTT. V is TRBV10-3 and J is TRBJ1-4, with D uncertain. Germline CDR1 and CDR2: ENHRY and SYGVKD. The CDR3 has 13 residues.

This clonotype was recorded a few times. The chain combines TRBV6-2 or TRBV6-3 with TRBJ2-7, with D possibly matching TRBD1 (6 bases). The V gene lost 5 bases and the J gene lost 6 bases, with 11 bases spanning the gap. The CDR3 loop spans 12 amino acids. From germline, CDR1 is MNHEY and CDR2 SVGEGT. The CDR3 spells CASSTGSVEQYV. In nucleotides, the CDR3 is TGTGCCAGCAGTACAGGGTCGGTCGAGCAGTACGTC.

This clonotype was counted a few times. V is TRBV29-1 and J is TRBJ1-4, with D possibly TRBD1 on 6 matching bases. The V gene's germline CDR1 is SQVTM and CDR2 ANQGSEA. Between the trimmed V and J ends, which lost 4 bases and 5 bases, there was a span of 11 bases. The CDR3 extends over 13 amino acids. The CDR3 loop reads CSVAVQGNEKLFF. CDR3 DNA sequence: TGCAGCGTTGCCGTACAGGGCAATGAAAAACTGTTTTTT. Full variable domain (outside the CDR3, taken from reference TRBV29-1 and TRBJ1-4): SAVISQKPSRDICQRGTSLTIQCQVDSQVTMMFWYRQQPGQSLTLIATANQGSEATYESGFVIDKFPISRPNLTFSTLTVSNMSPEDSSIYLCSVAVQGNEKLFFGSGTQLSVL.

This chain joins TRBV4-1 and TRBJ2-7; the D gene is possibly TRBD2 (5 bases). From germline, CDR1 is MGHRA and CDR2 YSYEKL. The CDR3 totals 15 residues. Trimming stripped 3 bases from V and 3 bases from J, with 15 bases between. The chain's CDR3 is CASSQRAGGHYEQYF. CDR3 coding DNA: TGCGCCAGCAGCCAGAGGGCCGGAGGCCACTACGAGCAGTACTTC.